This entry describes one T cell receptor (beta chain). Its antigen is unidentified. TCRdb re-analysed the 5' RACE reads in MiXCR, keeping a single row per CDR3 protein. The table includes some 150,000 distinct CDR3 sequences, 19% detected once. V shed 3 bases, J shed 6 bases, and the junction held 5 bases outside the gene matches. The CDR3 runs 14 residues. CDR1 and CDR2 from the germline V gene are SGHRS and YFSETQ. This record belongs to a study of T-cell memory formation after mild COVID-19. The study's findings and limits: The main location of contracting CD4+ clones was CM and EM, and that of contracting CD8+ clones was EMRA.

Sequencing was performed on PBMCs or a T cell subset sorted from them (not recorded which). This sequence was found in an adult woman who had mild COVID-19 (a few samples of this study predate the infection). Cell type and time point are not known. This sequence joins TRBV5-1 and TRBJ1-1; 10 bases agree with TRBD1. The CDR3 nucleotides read TGCGCCAGCAGCTGGGGACAGGGGAGCGCTGAAGCTTTCTTT. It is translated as CASSWGQGSAEAFF.